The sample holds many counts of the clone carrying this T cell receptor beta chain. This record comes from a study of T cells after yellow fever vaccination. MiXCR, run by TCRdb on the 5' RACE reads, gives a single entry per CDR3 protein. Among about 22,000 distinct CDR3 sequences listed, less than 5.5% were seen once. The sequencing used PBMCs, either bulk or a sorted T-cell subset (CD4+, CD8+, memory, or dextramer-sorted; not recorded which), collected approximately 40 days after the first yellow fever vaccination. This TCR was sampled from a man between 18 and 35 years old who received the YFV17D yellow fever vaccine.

Here the CDR3 reads CASSQGEGGTQYF. As DNA, the CDR3 is TGCGCCAGCAGCCAAGGAGAGGGGGGGACCCAGTACTTC. J is TRBJ2-5 and V is TRBV4-3; D possibly uses TRBD1 or TRBD2 (6 bases each). Trimming left V 1 base short and J 7 bases short, with 10 bases between. This CDR3 comprises 13 residues. Germline V gene sequence: CDR1 LGHNA, CDR2 YSLEER.